This TCR beta chain was recorded in a study of early T cells in non-severe SARS-CoV-2 infection. Study overall: RNA in bulk from unsorted whole blood was sequenced, and chains were unpaired.

Individually, cDNA molecules had unique molecular identifiers attached to them. TCRdb processed the 5' RACE reads anew with MiXCR; each CDR3 protein has one entry. The top ten hold 12% of the sample, which has approximately 80,000 distinct CDR3 sequences, about 11% seen once. CDR1 is KGHSH, CDR2 LQKENI, per germline. This CDR3 region has 14 residues. V lost 6 bases and J lost 5; bases outside the gene matches: 7. This clonotype was found many times. This TCR was sampled from an adult who was a healthcare worker with PCR-confirmed SARS-CoV-2 infection or an uninfected control (not recorded which). The chain joins TRBV18 to TRBJ1-5; 7 bases match TRBD1. The source was whole blood, collected at baseline. The CDR3 coding sequence is TGTGCCAGCTCCCCCGGAGGGGGCGATCAGCCCCAGCATTTT. Protein sequence: CASSPGGGDQPQHF.